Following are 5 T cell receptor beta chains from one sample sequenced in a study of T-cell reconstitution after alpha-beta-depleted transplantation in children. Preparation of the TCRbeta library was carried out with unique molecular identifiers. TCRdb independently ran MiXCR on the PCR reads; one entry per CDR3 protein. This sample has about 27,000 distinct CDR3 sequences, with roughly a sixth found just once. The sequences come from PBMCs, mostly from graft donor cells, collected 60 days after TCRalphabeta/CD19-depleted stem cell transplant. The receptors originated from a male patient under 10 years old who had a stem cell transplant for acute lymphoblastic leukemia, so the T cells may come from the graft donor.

The CDR3 is CASSPRTSVSYNEQFF. Written as DNA, the CDR3 is TGTGCCAGCAGCCCCCGGACTAGCGTCTCCTACAATGAGCAGTTCTTC. This chain uses TRBV7-9 with TRBJ2-1; the match to TRBD2 covers 9 bases. With 5 bases clipped from V and 0 bases from J, the junction kept 5 bases outside the gene matches. Germline assignment: CDR1 SEHNR and CDR2 FQNEAQ (reference sequence). The CDR3 extends over 16 amino acids.

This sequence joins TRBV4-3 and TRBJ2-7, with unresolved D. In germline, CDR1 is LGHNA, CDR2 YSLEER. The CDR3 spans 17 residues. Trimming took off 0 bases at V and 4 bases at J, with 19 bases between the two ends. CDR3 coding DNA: TGCGCCAGCAGCCAAGAGGCCGGGCCCAAGTGGGTTTACGAGCAGTACTTC. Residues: CASSQEAGPKWVYEQYF.

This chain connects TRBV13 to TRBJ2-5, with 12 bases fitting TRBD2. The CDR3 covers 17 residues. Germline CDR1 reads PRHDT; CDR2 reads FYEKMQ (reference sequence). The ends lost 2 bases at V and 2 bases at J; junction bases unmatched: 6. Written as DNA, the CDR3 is TGTGCCAGCAGCTTAACTCGTGGACTAGCGGGGCAAGAGACCCAGTACTTC. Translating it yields CASSLTRGLAGQETQYF. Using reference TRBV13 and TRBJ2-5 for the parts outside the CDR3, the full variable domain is AAGVIQSPRHLIKEKRETATLKCYPIPRHDTVYWYQQGPGQDPQFLISFYEKMQSDKGSIPDRFSAQQFSDYHSELNMSSLELGDSALYFCASSLTRGLAGQETQYFGPGTRLLVL.

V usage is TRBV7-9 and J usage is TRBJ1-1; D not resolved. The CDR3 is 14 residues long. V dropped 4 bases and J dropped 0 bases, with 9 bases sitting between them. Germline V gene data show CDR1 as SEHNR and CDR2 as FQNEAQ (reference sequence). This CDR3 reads CASSSIFMNTEAFF. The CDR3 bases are TGTGCCAGCAGCTCCATCTTCATGAACACTGAAGCTTTCTTT.

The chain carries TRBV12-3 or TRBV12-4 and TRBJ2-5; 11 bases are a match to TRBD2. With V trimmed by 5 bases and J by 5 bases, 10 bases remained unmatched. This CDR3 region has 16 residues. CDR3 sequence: CASSLEGLAGSETQYF. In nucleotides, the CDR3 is TGTGCCAGCAGTCTAGAAGGACTAGCGGGTTCTGAGACCCAGTACTTC.